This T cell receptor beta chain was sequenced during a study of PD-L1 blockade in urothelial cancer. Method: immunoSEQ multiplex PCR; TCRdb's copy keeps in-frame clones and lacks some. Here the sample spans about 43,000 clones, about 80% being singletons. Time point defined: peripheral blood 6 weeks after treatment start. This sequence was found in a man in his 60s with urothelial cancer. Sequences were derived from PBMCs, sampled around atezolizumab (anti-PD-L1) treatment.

CDR3 protein: CASGQRGSLSYEQYF. In DNA, the CDR3 is TGTGCCAGCGGACAGCGTGGCTCGCTTAGCTACGAGCAGTACTTC. This sequence joins TRBV27 and TRBJ2-7, with D possibly TRBD1 on 6 matching bases. The V gene's germline CDR1 is MNHEY and CDR2 SMNVEV (reference sequence). This CDR3 region has 15 residues. V dropped 8 bases and J dropped 3 bases, with 20 bases sitting between them.